The subject of this entry is one TCR beta chain. Researchers took RNA transcripts and amplified the TCR beta CDR3 regions from them. Carried out on the TCR CDR3, a first-round RT-PCR used the HTBI primer set. MiXCR, applied by TCRdb to the multiplex PCR reads, yields one record per CDR3 protein. The sample consists of about 620,000 distinct CDR3 sequences, 15% to 20% of them appearing once. V lost 6 bases to trimming and J lost 0 bases, with 9 bases between them. Germline CDR1 SEHNR, CDR2 FQNEAQ (reference sequence). There are 15 residues in the CDR3. This entry belongs to a study of T cells in Graves' hyperthyroidism and ophthalmopathy.

This rearrangement joins TRBV7-9 to TRBJ2-6; D gene uncertain. The source is a young woman with Graves' hyperthyroidism. Sequencing was done on a sample of blood. The CDR3, as DNA: TGTGCCAGCAGTAGAGTACCCTCTGGGGCCAACGTCCTGACTTTC. Translated, it gives CASSRVPSGANVLTF.